What follows are 2 T cell receptor beta chains derived from one specimen sequenced in a study of blood T cell repertoires in COVID-19. Assay used: immunoSEQ multiplex PCR; TCRdb lists only in-frame clones, some missing. The table lists about 270,000 clones, approximately 91% of them singletons. Sample: PBMCs or T cells enriched from blood (not recorded which). The receptors were gathered from a woman in her thirties or forties with acute COVID-19.

This clone appeared once. This chain uses TRBV6-1 with TRBJ2-7, with D hard to call. The V gene's germline CDR1 is MNHNS and CDR2 SASEGT. The ends were cut back, 1 base at V and 0 bases at J, with 10 bases in the middle. CDR3 length: 15 amino acids. The CDR3, as DNA: TGTGCCAGCAGTGAAGGAACCTTCAGCTCCTACGAGCAGTACTTC. Encoded protein: CASSEGTFSSYEQYF.

This chain links TRBV19 with TRBJ2-3; possible D gene TRBD2, 6 bases. Germline V lookup: CDR1 LNHDA, CDR2 SQIVND (reference sequence). The CDR3 sequence is 15 residues long. Trimming pared 4 bases from V and 0 bases from J, leaving 11 bases between. The CDR3: CASSTAGSSTDTQYF. For the CDR3, the DNA is TGTGCCAGTAGTACGGCGGGGTCTAGCACAGATACGCAGTATTTT.